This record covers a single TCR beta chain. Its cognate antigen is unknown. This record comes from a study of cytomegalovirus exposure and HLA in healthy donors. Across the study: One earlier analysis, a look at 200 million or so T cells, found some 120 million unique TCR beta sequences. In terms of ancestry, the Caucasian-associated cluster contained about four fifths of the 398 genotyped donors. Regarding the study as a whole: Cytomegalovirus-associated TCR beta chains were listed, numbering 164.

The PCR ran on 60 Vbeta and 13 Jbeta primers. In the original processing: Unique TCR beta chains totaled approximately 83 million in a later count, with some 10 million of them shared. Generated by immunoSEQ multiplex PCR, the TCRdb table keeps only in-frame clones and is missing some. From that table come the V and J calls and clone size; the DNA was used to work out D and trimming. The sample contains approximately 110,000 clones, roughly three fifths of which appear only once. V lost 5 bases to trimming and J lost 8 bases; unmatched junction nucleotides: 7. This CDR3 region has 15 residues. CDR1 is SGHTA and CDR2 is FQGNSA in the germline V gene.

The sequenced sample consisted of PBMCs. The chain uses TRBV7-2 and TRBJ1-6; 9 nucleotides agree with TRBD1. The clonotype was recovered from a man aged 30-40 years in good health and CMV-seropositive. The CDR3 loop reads CASSPEGQGYSPLHF. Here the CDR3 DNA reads TGTGCCAGCAGCCCCGAAGGACAGGGGTATTCACCCCTCCACTTT. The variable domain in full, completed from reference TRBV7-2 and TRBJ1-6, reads GAGVSQSPSNKVTEKGKDVELRCDPISGHTALYWYRQSLGQGLEFLIYFQGNSAPDKSGLPSDRFSAERTGGSVSTLTIQRTQQEDSAVYLCASSPEGQGYSPLHFGNGTRLTVT.